This T cell receptor (beta chain) was obtained from a study of Graves' ophthalmopathy and Graves' hyperthyroidism. This clonotype has ten or more counts. RNA transcripts were the template, and TCR beta CDR3 regions were amplified from them. The authors performed first-round RT-PCR with HTBI primers and then a second-round multiplex PCR. TCRdb reprocessed the multiplex PCR reads with MiXCR, giving one entry per CDR3 protein. The table shows approximately 410,000 distinct CDR3 sequences, with roughly 15% occurring only once. Between the trimmed V and J ends, which lost 0 bases and 4 bases, there was a span of 7 bases. Germline V gene sequence: CDR1 MNHEY, CDR2 SVGAGI. The CDR3 spans 15 residues.

The rearrangement links TRBV6-5 to TRBJ1-6; D remains unclear. Input material: peripheral blood. This TCR came from a woman aged 18-29 years with stable Graves' hyperthyroidism. Written as DNA, the CDR3 is TGTGCCAGCAGTTACTCGAGCGGTTATAATTCACCCCTCCACTTT. Amino acids: CASSYSSGYNSPLHF.